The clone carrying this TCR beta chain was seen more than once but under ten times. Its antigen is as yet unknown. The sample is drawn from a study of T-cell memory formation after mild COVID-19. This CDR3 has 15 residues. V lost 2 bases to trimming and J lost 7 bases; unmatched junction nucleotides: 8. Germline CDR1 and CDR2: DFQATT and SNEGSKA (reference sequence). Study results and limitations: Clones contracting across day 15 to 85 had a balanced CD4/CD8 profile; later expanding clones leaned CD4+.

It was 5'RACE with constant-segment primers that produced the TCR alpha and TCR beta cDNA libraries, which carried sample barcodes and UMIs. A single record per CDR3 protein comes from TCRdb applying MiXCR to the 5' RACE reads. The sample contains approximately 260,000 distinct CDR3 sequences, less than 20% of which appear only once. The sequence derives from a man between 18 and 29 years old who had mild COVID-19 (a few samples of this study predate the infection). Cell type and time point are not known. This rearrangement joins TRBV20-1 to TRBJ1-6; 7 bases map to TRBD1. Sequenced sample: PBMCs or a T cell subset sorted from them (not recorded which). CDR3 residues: CSARKAGGGNSPLHF. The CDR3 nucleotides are TGCAGTGCTAGAAAAGCAGGGGGTGGCAATTCACCCCTCCACTTT.